These 15 T cell receptor beta chains were all obtained from the same sample, sequenced in a study of tumor and adjacent non-tumor tissue in lung cancer. No cell sorting was done before RNA was extracted from the tissue. More than 3 cm separated this lung sample from the edge of the tumor. A modified ARM-PCR protocol with three rounds of nested PCR amplified TCRbeta. TCRdb recomputed calls from the multiplex PCR reads with MiXCR, one row per CDR3 protein. The table has over 80,000 distinct CDR3 sequences, around 82% seen once; the top ten hold 20% to 25%. The sequencing input was distant non-tumor lung tissue. These receptors all stem from a woman in her 50s with non-small cell lung cancer.

Concerning this clonotype itself: Its ends do not fully match the called genes, so a read error is possible. The V and J genes are TRBV6-6 and TRBJ1-3, with D possibly TRBD1 on 6 matching bases. The CDR3 sequence is 16 residues long. From germline, CDR1 is MNHNY and CDR2 SVGAGI (reference sequence). CDR3 coding DNA: TGTGCCGGCAGTTACGACTTAGGGGGTACTGGAAACACCATATATTTT. Translated: CAGSYDLGGTGNTIYF.

Comment on this clonotype: One junction end does not reproduce the germline sequence, and a read error may be involved. This chain connects TRBV4-2 to TRBJ1-4; TRBD1 might be the D (5 bases). The CDR3 spans 16 residues. CDR1 and CDR2 (germline): LGHNA, YNFKEQ. In DNA, the CDR3 is TGTGGCAGCAGCCCAACACCGGGACGGCCTAATGAAAAACTGATTTTT. Amino acid sequence: CGSSPTPGRPNEKLIF.

For this clonotype: One end of the junction fails to match germline, which may point to a read error. The V call is TRBV4-1, the J call TRBJ1-6, with TRBD1 matching over 9 bases. This CDR3 comprises 14 residues. Germline-derived CDR1 and CDR2 are MGHRA and YSYEKL. The CDR3, as DNA: TGCGCCAGCAGCCCCGGGACAGGGAGTTCACCCCTCCAATTT. Protein: CASSPGTGSSPLQF.

The table lists this clonotype with many counts. The chain links TRBV4-1 to TRBJ2-2; TRBD2 aligns across 7 bases. J was trimmed by 5 bases and V by 0 bases; bases with no gene match: 9. Germline-derived CDR1 and CDR2 are MGHRA and YSYEKL. CDR3 length: 17 residues. CDR3 nucleotide sequence: TGCGCCAGCAGCCAAGAAGGAGCGGGAACTAAAACCGGGGAGCTGTTTTTT. Its protein product is CASSQEGAGTKTGELFF.

As to this clonotype: Lacking the conserved final phenylalanine or tryptophan, this CDR3 likely reflects a read error. The DNA is left out, because the CDR3 cannot be placed on it with certainty; the CDR3 is given as TCRdb lists it. The V call is TRBV11-2, the J call TRBJ2-7; the D segment call TRBD1 is taken from the table without a DNA check. Germline CDR1 reads SGHAT; CDR2 reads FQNNGV. Both ends counted, the CDR3 spans 13 residues. The CDR3 loop reads CACSLEPGSEQYY.

In regard to this clonotype: This CDR3 is missing its conserved last phenylalanine or tryptophan, likely due to a read error. The rearrangement uses TRBV6-5 and TRBJ2-5; 13 bases are a match to TRBD2. CDR1 is MNHEY and CDR2 is SVGAGI in the germline V gene. Germline trimming cut 8 bases from V and 5 bases from J; bases unmatched to any gene: 14. The CDR3 consists of 17 residues. The CDR3 spells CASRFSPGTSGNETQYL. The CDR3 region has the DNA TGTGCCAGCCGTTTCTCTCCCGGGACTAGCGGGAATGAGACCCAGTACTTA.

The chain recombines TRBV11-2 with TRBJ2-4; TRBD2 matches 11 bases. The CDR3 has 14 amino acids. Germline assignment: CDR1 SGHAT and CDR2 FQNNGV. The CDR3 protein is CGSSPGLAGNIQYF. The CDR3 coding sequence is TGTGGCAGTAGCCCCGGACTAGCGGGAAACATTCAGTACTTC.

As to this clonotype: A read error may explain this, as a much larger clone is one base away. This sequence joins TRBV5-1 and TRBJ2-1; D might be TRBD2 (5 bases). The CDR3 length is 15 residues. CDR1 is SGHRS and CDR2 is YFSETQ in the germline V gene. V shed 5 bases and J shed 4 bases, with 16 bases lying between them. CDR3 nucleotide sequence: TGCGCCAGCAGAATGGCCTGGACTGAATACAATGAGCAGTTCTTC. Translation: CASRMAWTEYNEQFF.

A word on this clonotype: One junction end does not reproduce the germline sequence, and a read error may be involved. The chain is built from TRBV29-1 and TRBJ1-1; D unresolved. This CDR3 contains 12 residues. CDR1 is SQVTM, CDR2 ANQGSEA, per germline. CDR3 residues: CNSTAGGTEAFF. DNA of the CDR3: TGCAACTCGACGGCTGGTGGTACTGAGGCTTTCTTT.

This clonotype was found many times. The genes are TRBV6-5 and TRBJ1-1; D gene ambiguous. V lost 4 bases to trimming and J lost 8 bases, with 17 bases between them. CDR3 length equals 14 residues. Per germline, CDR1 MNHEY and CDR2 SVGAGI. CDR3 DNA: TGTGCCAGCAGTTCCGAGCCCCGCGGGTCCGAAGCTTTCTTT. Translating gives CASSSEPRGSEAFF.

The chain recombines TRBV29-1 with TRBJ2-2; D gene uncertain. The CDR3 has 13 residues. Germline assignment: CDR1 SQVTM and CDR2 ANQGSEA. Between the trimmed V and J ends, which lost 5 bases and 8 bases, there was a span of 15 bases. CDR3 sequence (DNA): TGCAGCGTTAGAATGGGGTCCCATGGGGAGCTGTTTTTT. Translating gives CSVRMGSHGELFF.

In regard to this clonotype: Its ends do not fully match the called genes, so a read error is possible. The CDR3 loop reads CTSSSPERGSSEQFF. CDR3 DNA: TGTACCAGCAGTTCCCCGGAACGGGGATCTAGTGAGCAGTTCTTC. V gene TRBV12-3 or TRBV12-4 combines with J gene TRBJ2-1; D might be TRBD2 (5 bases). This CDR3 has 15 residues.

J is TRBJ1-5 and V is TRBV5-1; 7 bases are shared with TRBD1. Germline assignment: CDR1 SGHRS and CDR2 YFSETQ. V dropped 0 bases and J dropped 10; count of bases not matched to a gene: 10. This CDR3 spans 15 amino acids. CDR3 amino acids: CASSLVGQDMHPQHF. The CDR3 nucleotides read TGCGCCAGCAGCTTGGTTGGACAGGATATGCACCCCCAGCATTTT.

In regard to this clonotype: This CDR3 is missing its conserved last phenylalanine or tryptophan, likely due to a read error. This chain links TRBV11-2 with TRBJ2-7, with D perhaps assigned TRBD1 or TRBD2 (5 bases each). CDR1 SGHAT and CDR2 FQNNGV come from the germline V gene. The CDR3 contains 14 residues. This CDR3 is CASSLESGPGDQYS. CDR3 in DNA: TGTGCCAGCAGTTTAGAGTCGGGGCCGGGCGACCAGTACTCC.

Regarding this clonotype: The junction differs from germline at one of its ends, possibly a read error. The rearrangement links TRBV10-2 to TRBJ1-5; D ambiguous. The CDR3 runs to 14 residues. CDR1 and CDR2 (germline): WSHSY, SAAADI. Written as DNA, the CDR3 is TGCGCTAGCAGTGGGGTTGGTGCGCAGCAGCCTCAGCATTTT. Protein sequence: CASSGVGAQQPQHF.